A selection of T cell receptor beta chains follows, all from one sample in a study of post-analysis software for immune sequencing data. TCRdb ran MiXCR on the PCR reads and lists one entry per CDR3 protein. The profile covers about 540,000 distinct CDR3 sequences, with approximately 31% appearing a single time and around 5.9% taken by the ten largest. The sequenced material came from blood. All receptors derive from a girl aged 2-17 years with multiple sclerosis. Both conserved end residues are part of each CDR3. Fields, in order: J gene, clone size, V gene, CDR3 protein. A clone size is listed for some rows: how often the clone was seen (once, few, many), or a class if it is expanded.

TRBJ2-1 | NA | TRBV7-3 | CASSLRRRDNEQFF
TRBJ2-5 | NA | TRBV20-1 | CSAITRGRETQYF
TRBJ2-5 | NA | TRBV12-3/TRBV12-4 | CASSSASGGVETQYF
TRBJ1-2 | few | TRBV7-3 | CASSMGQGTNYGYTF
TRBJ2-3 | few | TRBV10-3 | CAISTTGGSTDTQYF
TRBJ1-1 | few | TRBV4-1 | CASSQSRTDGLNTEAFF
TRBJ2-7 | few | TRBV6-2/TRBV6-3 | CASSRSGLAGSTYEQYF
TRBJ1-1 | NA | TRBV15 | CATSRETNTEAFF
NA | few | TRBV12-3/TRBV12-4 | CASSPSSYNEQYF
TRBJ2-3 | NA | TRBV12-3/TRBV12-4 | CASRPTVPTDTQYF
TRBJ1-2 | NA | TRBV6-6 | CASSHGQDYGYTF
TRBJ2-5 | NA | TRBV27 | CASREGPWETQYF
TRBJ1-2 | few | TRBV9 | CASSVAGGTNYGYTF
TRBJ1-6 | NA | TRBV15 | CATSSLRQGSNSPLHF
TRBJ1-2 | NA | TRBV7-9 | CASSPGDLGYTF
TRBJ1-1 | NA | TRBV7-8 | CASSLVGGQGSTEAFF
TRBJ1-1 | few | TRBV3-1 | CASSQGGVTEAFF
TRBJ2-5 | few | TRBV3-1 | CASSQPGGQETQYF
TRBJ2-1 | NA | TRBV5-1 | CASSLALGQGYNEQFF
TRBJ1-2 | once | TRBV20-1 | CSARDSPPTSYGYTF
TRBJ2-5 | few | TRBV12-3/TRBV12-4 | CASTPGGAAETQYF
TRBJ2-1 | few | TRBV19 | CASKTPTGRNYNEQFF
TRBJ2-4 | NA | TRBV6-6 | CASSPGASGQYF
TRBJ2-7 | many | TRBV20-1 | CSADFRGGRNEQYF
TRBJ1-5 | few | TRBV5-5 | CASSLAEWQLNQPQHF
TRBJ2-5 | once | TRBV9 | CASSVASGGETQYF
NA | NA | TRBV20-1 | CSARVGKGRDEQYF
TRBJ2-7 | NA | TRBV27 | CASKSGGGSGEQYF
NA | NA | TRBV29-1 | CSVRLSNYNEQYF
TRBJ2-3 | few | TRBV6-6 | CASSYSQPMDTQYF
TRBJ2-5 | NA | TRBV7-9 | CASSSTPQETQYF
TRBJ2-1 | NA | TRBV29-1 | CNVDGTALRFF
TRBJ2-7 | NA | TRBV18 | CASSTGMEEQYF
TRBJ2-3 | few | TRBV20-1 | CSAPWGTDTQYF
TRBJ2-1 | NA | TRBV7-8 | CASSLTATSYNEQFF
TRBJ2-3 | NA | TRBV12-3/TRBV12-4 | CASRGRNTDTQYF
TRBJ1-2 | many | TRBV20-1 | CSAKQGAWGYTF
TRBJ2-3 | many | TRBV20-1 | CSASPDRGRRTDTQYF
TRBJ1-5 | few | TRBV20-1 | CSARRGQGNQPQHF
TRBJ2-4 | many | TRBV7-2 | CASSLAGGANIQYF
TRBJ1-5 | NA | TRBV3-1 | CASSQLREQPQHF
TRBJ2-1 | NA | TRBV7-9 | CASSRGQGAYNEQFF
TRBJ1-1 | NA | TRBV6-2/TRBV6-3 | CASIDHTGTGGSRYTEAFF
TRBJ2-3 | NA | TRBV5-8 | CASSNGLAGAAGEQYF
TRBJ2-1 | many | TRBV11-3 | CASSLEGVPPNNEQFF
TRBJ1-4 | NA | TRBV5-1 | CASSYNTATTNEKLFF
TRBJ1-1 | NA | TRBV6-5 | CASHRDTNTEAFF
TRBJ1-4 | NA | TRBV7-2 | CASTYWDRTNEKLFF
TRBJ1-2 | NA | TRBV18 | CASSPQGIDGYTF
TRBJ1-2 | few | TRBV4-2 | CASSQGGQGANYGYTF
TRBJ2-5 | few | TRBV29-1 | CSVAPLAGGQETQYF
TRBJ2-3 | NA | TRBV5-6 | CASSLGKAPLPDTQYF
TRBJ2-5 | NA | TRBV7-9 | CASSLGTGRETQYF
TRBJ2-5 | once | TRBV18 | CASSWEAGETQYF
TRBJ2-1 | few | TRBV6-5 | CASRTSGGTEQFF